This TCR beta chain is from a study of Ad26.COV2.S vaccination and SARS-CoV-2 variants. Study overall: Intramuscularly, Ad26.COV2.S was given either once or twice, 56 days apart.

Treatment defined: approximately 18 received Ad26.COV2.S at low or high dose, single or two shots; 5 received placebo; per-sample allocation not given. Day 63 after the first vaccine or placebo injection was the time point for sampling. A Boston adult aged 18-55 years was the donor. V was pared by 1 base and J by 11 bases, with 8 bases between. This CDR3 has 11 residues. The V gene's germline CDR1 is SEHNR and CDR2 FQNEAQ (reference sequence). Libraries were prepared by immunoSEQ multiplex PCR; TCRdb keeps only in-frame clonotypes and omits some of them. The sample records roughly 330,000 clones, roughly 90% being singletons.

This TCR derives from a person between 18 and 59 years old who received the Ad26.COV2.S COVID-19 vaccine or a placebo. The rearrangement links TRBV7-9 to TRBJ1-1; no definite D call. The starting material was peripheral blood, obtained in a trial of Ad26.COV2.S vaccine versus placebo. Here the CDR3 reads CASSLGSPAFF. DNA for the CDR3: TGTGCCAGCAGCTTAGGTTCTCCGGCTTTCTTT.